This T cell receptor beta chain stems from a study of cytomegalovirus exposure and HLA in healthy donors. The PCR made use of 60 Vbeta and 13 Jbeta primers. Produced via immunoSEQ multiplex PCR; TCRdb's table is partial and in-frame only. The profile shows tens of thousands of clones, about 80% of them singletons. This clonotype was obtained from a man aged 30 to 45 in good health and CMV-seronegative. The sequenced sample consisted of PBMCs.

The CDR3 here is CSVEVAGGPGELFF. The CDR3 nucleotides are TGCAGCGTTGAGGTAGCGGGAGGTCCCGGGGAGCTGTTTTTT. The chain combines TRBV29-1 with TRBJ2-2; TRBD2 matches 10 bases. V dropped 3 bases and J dropped 6; count of bases not matched to a gene: 4. The CDR3 has 14 amino acids. Germline CDR1 reads SQVTM; CDR2 reads ANQGSEA.